The rows below give T cell receptor beta chains drawn from one sample of a study of T-cell memory formation after mild COVID-19. MiXCR, run by TCRdb on the 5' RACE reads, gives a single entry per CDR3 protein. This sample has 300,000 to 400,000 distinct CDR3 sequences, with 28% found just once. Sequenced: PBMCs or a T cell subset sorted from them (not recorded which). These receptors originate from an adult woman who had mild COVID-19 (a few samples of this study predate the infection). Cell type and time point are not known. Each CDR3 is given with its conserved first and last residue. Each record gives: J gene, D gene, clone size, V gene, CDR3 protein, CDR3 DNA. A D gene is named only where the DNA matches it firmly. Size is stated for part of the rows, as once, few or many counts, or as a class when the clone is expanded.

>TRBJ2-5|TRBD2|few|TRBV12-3/TRBV12-4
CASSFMAGGQGETQYF
TGTGCCAGCAGTTTCATGGCGGGGGGGCAGGGAGAGACCCAGTACTTC
>TRBJ1-3|TRBD1|-|TRBV5-4
CASSPGTEKIFSGNTIYF
TGTGCCAGCAGCCCCGGGACAGAAAAAATATTTTCTGGAAACACCATATATTTT
>TRBJ2-2|-|few|TRBV7-7
CASSALQGTGELFF
TGTGCTAGCAGCGCCCTACAGGGAACCGGGGAGCTGTTTTTT
>TRBJ2-5|TRBD1|few|TRBV30
CAWSVLAGGVGRYQETQYF
TGTGCCTGGAGTGTACTAGCAGGGGGCGTCGGTCGATACCAAGAGACCCAGTACTTC
>TRBJ1-1|-|-|TRBV18
CASSPTAMNTEAFF
TGTGCCAGCTCACCTACAGCCATGAACACTGAAGCTTTCTTT
>TRBJ1-4|-|-|TRBV23-1
CASSQAPGPARPATNEKLFF
TGCGCCAGCAGTCAGGCACCGGGCCCCGCTCGACCAGCAACTAATGAAAAACTGTTTTTT
>TRBJ2-5|TRBD2|-|TRBV7-7
CASSLGSSLAGEETQYF
TGTGCCAGCAGCTTAGGGAGCTCGCTAGCGGGAGAAGAGACCCAGTACTTC
>TRBJ2-5|-|few|TRBV15
CATSRGLEQQETQYF
TGTGCCACCAGCAGAGGTCTAGAGCAGCAAGAGACCCAGTACTTC
>TRBJ2-1|-|few|TRBV5-1
CASSLDRRRQFF
TGCGCCAGCAGCTTGGACCGTCGGAGGCAGTTCTTC
>TRBJ1-5|-|-|TRBV12-3/TRBV12-4
CASSIDKGNQPQHF
TGTGCCAGCAGCATAGACAAAGGCAATCAGCCCCAGCATTTT
>TRBJ1-1|-|-|TRBV19
CASMGTVNTEAFF
TGTGCCAGTATGGGCACAGTGAACACTGAAGCTTTCTTT
>TRBJ2-1|-|many|TRBV3-1
CASSQEGLYNEQFF
TGTGCCAGCAGCCAAGAAGGACTATACAATGAGCAGTTCTTC
>TRBJ2-7|TRBD1|few|TRBV11-2
CASSLDRPDRERYEQYF
TGTGCCAGCAGCTTAGATCGCCCGGACAGGGAAAGGTACGAGCAGTACTTC
>TRBJ2-7|TRBD1|-|TRBV6-1
CASSETGQYEQYF
TGTGCCAGCAGTGAGACAGGGCAATACGAGCAGTACTTC
>TRBJ1-2|-|-|TRBV3-1
CASSQTSVGTVDGYTF
TGTGCCAGCAGCCAAACGTCGGTTGGGACGGTGGATGGCTACACCTTC
>TRBJ2-2|TRBD1|-|TRBV7-9
CASLDRVTGELFF
TGTGCCAGCCTGGACAGGGTTACCGGGGAGCTGTTTTTT
>TRBJ2-7|-|-|TRBV12-3/TRBV12-4
CASSAGTSPYEQYF
TGTGCCAGCAGTGCCGGGACCTCCCCCTACGAGCAGTACTTC
>TRBJ2-1|TRBD2|-|TRBV7-3
CASSPGTSGGTHNEQFF
TGTGCCAGCAGCCCCGGGACTAGCGGGGGGACGCACAATGAGCAGTTCTTC
>TRBJ1-5|-|-|TRBV20-1
CSATRTEGSNQPQHF
TGCAGTGCTACGCGAACTGAGGGTAGCAATCAGCCCCAGCATTTT
>TRBJ2-7|TRBD2|-|TRBV7-6
CASSLETGLAGVGYEQYF
TGTGCCAGCAGCTTAGAGACTGGGCTAGCGGGAGTAGGCTACGAGCAGTACTTC
>TRBJ2-5|TRBD2|-|TRBV20-1
CSATSGGAGETQYF
TGCAGTGCCACTAGCGGGGGGGCGGGAGAGACCCAGTACTTC
>TRBJ2-4|TRBD1|few|TRBV7-8
CASSHSGQGAGNIQYF
TGTGCCAGCAGCCATAGTGGGCAGGGGGCGGGAAACATTCAGTACTTC
>TRBJ1-1|-|-|TRBV7-6
CASASGANTEAFF
TGTGCCAGCGCTTCGGGGGCGAACACTGAAGCTTTCTTT
>TRBJ2-1|TRBD2|once|TRBV5-1
CASSFGLAGSYNEQFF
TGCGCCAGCAGCTTCGGACTAGCGGGCTCCTACAATGAGCAGTTCTTC
>TRBJ1-4|TRBD1|many|TRBV7-9
CASSAGQDGKLFF
TGTGCCAGCAGCGCGGGACAGGATGGAAAACTGTTTTTT
>TRBJ2-7|TRBD2|-|TRBV5-1
CASSSGGPSDEQYF
TGCGCCAGCAGCTCGGGGGGGCCAAGCGACGAGCAGTACTTC
>TRBJ2-7|-|-|TRBV12-3/TRBV12-4
CASRTNRVGEQYF
TGTGCCAGCAGGACGAACAGGGTTGGCGAGCAGTACTTC
>TRBJ2-1|-|-|TRBV25-1
CASSSLQGVAYNEQFF
TGTGCCAGCTCCTCCCTACAGGGAGTTGCCTACAATGAGCAGTTCTTC
>TRBJ2-5|TRBD1|-|TRBV5-1
CASSPQGDQETQYF
TGCGCCAGCAGCCCACAGGGGGATCAAGAGACCCAGTACTTC
>TRBJ2-3|-|-|TRBV7-2
CASSLPERQWTQYF
TGTGCCAGCAGCCTCCCGGAACGACAGTGGACGCAGTATTTT
>TRBJ2-7|-|-|TRBV20-1
CSASPPAGEQYEQYF
TGCAGTGCTTCCCCCCCCGCAGGGGAACAGTACGAGCAGTACTTC
>TRBJ2-1|-|-|TRBV4-2
CASTLWGGDEQFF
TGTGCCAGCACCCTATGGGGCGGCGATGAGCAGTTCTTC
>TRBJ2-2|-|-|TRBV2
CASSVMGSNTGELFF
TGTGCCAGCAGTGTAATGGGATCGAACACCGGGGAGCTGTTTTTT
>TRBJ1-1|-|-|TRBV29-1
CSVRLMGGNTEAFF
TGCAGCGTTCGTCTGATGGGGGGTAACACTGAAGCTTTCTTT
>TRBJ2-1|-|few|TRBV12-3/TRBV12-4
CATGNYNEQFF
TGTGCCACCGGGAATTACAATGAGCAGTTCTTC
>TRBJ2-5|TRBD2|-|TRBV5-6
CASSPPASGQETQYF
TGTGCCAGCAGCCCACCAGCTAGCGGCCAAGAGACCCAGTACTTC
>TRBJ2-1|TRBD2|-|TRBV5-1
CASSPGLEGGWLRNEQFF
TGCGCCAGCAGCCCCGGACTCGAGGGAGGGTGGTTGCGCAATGAGCAGTTCTTC
>TRBJ2-7|-|-|TRBV6-2/TRBV6-3
CASSWAGSYEQYF
TGTGCCAGCAGTTGGGCGGGATCCTACGAGCAGTACTTC
>TRBJ2-5|TRBD1|-|TRBV24-1
CATSDSWTGGTQYF
TGTGCCACCAGTGATTCGTGGACAGGGGGGACCCAGTACTTC
>TRBJ2-5|-|few|TRBV5-1
CASGPNEETQYF
TGCGCCAGCGGACCAAATGAAGAGACCCAGTACTTC
>TRBJ2-7|-|-|TRBV4-1
CASSQGSTEQYF
TGCGCCAGCAGCCAAGGGTCTACCGAGCAGTACTTC
>TRBJ1-2|-|-|TRBV20-1
CSARDLGTGRNYGYTF
TGCAGTGCTAGAGATCTCGGAACAGGGAGGAACTATGGCTACACCTTC
>TRBJ2-1|TRBD2|few|TRBV12-3/TRBV12-4
CASSFSGGALNEQFF
TGTGCCAGCAGTTTTAGCGGGGGGGCTCTCAATGAGCAGTTCTTC
>TRBJ2-7|-|-|TRBV7-3
CASSSFGGAAYEQYF
TGTGCCAGCAGCTCCTTCGGGGGAGCGGCCTACGAGCAGTACTTC
>TRBJ1-1|-|-|TRBV5-1
CASSLMGWTEAFF
TGCGCCAGCAGCTTAATGGGGTGGACTGAAGCTTTCTTT
>TRBJ2-1|-|-|TRBV7-2
CASSLGGTLSYNEQFF
TGTGCCAGCAGCTTAGGAGGGACTCTTTCCTACAATGAGCAGTTCTTC
>TRBJ2-3|-|few|TRBV12-5
CASGLGGTQYF
TGTGCTAGTGGTTTGGGGGGGACGCAGTATTTT
>TRBJ2-3|-|-|TRBV24-1
CATAGVWDTDTQYF
TGTGCCACCGCAGGGGTCTGGGACACAGATACGCAGTATTTT
>TRBJ2-2|TRBD1|few|TRBV29-1
CSGRTGGGTGELFF
TGCAGCGGCCGGACAGGGGGCGGCACCGGGGAGCTGTTTTTT
>TRBJ1-6|-|-|TRBV5-1
CASSLEGNIFGSPLHF
TGCGCCAGCAGCTTGGAGGGGAATATTTTCGGTTCACCCCTCCACTTT
>TRBJ1-2|TRBD1|once|TRBV6-5
CASSYQGQRGWNYGYTF
TGTGCCAGCAGTTACCAGGGACAGCGGGGTTGGAACTATGGCTACACCTTC
>TRBJ2-2|-|-|TRBV7-2
CASSLAVSLIPGELFF
TGTGCCAGCAGCTTAGCGGTCAGTCTAATTCCCGGGGAGCTGTTTTTT
>TRBJ2-1|TRBD2|-|TRBV6-5
CASSPPLAGFNEQFF
TGTGCCAGCAGTCCGCCACTAGCGGGATTCAATGAGCAGTTCTTC
>TRBJ2-5|-|-|TRBV2
CASSTGHEETQYF
TGTGCCAGCAGTACGGGACACGAAGAGACCCAGTACTTC
>TRBJ2-5|-|few|TRBV6-5
CASGPGETQYF
TGTGCCAGCGGGCCTGGAGAGACCCAGTACTTC